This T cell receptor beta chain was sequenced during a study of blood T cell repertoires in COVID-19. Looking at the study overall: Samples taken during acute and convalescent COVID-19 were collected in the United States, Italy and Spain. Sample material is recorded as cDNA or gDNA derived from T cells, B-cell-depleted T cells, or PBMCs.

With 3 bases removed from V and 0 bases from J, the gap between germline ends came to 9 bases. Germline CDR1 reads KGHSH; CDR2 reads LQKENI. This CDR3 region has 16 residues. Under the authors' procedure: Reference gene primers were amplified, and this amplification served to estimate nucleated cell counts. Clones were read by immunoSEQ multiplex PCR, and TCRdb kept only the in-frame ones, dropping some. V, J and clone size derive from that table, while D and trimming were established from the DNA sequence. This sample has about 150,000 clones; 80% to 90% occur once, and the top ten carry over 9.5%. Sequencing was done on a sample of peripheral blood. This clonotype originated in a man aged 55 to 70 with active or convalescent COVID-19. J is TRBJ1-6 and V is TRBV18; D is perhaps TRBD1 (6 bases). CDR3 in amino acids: CASSPRGSSYNSPLHF. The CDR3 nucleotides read TGTGCCAGCTCACCGAGGGGGAGCTCCTATAATTCACCCCTCCACTTT.